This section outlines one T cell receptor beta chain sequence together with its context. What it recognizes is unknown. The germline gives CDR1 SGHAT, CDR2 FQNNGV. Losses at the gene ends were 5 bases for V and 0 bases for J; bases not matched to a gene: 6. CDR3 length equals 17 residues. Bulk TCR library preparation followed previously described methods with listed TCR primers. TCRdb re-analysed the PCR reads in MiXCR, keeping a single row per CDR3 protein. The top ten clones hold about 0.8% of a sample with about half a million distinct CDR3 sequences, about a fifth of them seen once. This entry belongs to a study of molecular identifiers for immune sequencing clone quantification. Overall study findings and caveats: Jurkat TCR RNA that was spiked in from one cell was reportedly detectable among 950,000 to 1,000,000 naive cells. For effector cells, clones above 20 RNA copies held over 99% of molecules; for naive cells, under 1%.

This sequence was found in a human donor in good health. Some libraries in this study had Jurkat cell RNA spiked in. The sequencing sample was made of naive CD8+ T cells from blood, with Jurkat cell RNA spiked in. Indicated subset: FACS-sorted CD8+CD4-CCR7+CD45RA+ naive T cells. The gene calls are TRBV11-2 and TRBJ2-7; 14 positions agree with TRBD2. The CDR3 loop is CASSGLAGGPSSYEQYF. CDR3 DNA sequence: TGTGCCAGCAGCGGACTAGCGGGAGGCCCGAGCTCCTACGAGCAGTACTTC.